This T cell receptor (beta chain) was retrieved from a study of a mutant IDH1 vaccine in newly diagnosed glioma. Overall study context: Therapy received beforehand was radiotherapy, temozolomide, or both, with most patients given both.

This clone is medium-sized by share. Its antigen is unidentified. The V and J ends lost 0 bases and 2 bases respectively, with 8 bases between them. CDR3 length: 14 residues. The germline V gene encodes CDR1 SGHDT and CDR2 YYEEEE. Time point described: week 11, during vaccination. One vaccine dose held 300 ug of mutant IDH1 20-mer peptide and came with topical imiquimod. The study enrolled donors with new WHO grade 3 or 4 IDH1-mutant, ATRX-lost astrocytomas. Assay used: immunoSEQ multiplex PCR; TCRdb lists only in-frame clones, some missing. The sample includes roughly 30,000 clones, around 82% seen only once; the top ten take approximately 24%. Findings of the study overall: Pseudoprogression seemed unlinked to shifts in top peripheral T cell clonotypes.

The sequencing here drew on PBMCs, taken from a glioma patient whose treatment included an IDH1 peptide vaccine. The receptor was isolated from a man younger than 40 with glioma. The V and J genes are TRBV5-6 and TRBJ1-2; D is ambiguous. CDR3 nucleotides: TGTGCCAGCAGCTTGGTGGCAGCCAACTATGGCTACACCTTC. It is translated as CASSLVAANYGYTF.